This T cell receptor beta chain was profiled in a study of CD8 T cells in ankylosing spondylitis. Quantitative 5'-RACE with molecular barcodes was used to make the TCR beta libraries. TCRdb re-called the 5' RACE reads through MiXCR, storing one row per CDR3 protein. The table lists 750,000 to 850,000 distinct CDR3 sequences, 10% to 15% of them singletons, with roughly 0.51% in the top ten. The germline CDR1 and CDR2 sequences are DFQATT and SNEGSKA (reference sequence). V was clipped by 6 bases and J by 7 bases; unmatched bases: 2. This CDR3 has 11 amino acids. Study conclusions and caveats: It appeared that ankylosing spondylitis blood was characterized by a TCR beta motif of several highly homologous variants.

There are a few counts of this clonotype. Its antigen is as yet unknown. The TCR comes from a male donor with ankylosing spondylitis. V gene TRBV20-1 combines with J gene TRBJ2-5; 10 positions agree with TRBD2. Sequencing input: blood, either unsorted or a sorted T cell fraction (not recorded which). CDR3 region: CSAQREGTQYF. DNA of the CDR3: TGCAGTGCCCAGCGGGAGGGGACCCAGTACTTC.